This T cell receptor beta chain appears in the sequencing data of a study of graft-versus-host responses after intestinal transplantation. Study as a whole: Recipients uniformly received anti-thymocyte globulin induction, followed by tacrolimus and steroids for roughly three years.

The CDR3 has 15 amino acids. V dropped 6 bases and J dropped 8 bases, with 17 bases sitting between them. CDR1 MNHNY and CDR2 SVGAGI come from the germline V gene (reference sequence). As concerns this clone: The antigen is undetermined.

Using immunoSEQ multiplex PCR, the repertoire was profiled, and TCRdb retains in-frame clones only, with some absent. The sample contains around 50,000 clones, approximately 88% of which appear only once. Study-wide findings and caveats: Recipient marrow held GvH clones, some first seen in ileum or blood. The presence of high graft-versus-host to host-versus-graft clonal ratios in allografts characterized patients with graft-donor T cell macrochimerism.

This chain uses TRBV6-6 with TRBJ1-6; D might be TRBD1 (6 bases). Specimen: unstimulated CD4+ T cells sorted from spleen or lymph node cells, collected before transplant. This TCR came from a human donor who was the organ donor for an intestinal transplant. CDR3 bases: TGTGCCAGCAGCCACTTAACAGGGTCTTATTCACCCCTCCACTTT. Translation: CASSHLTGSYSPLHF.